What follows is one T cell receptor (beta chain) and its context. Antigen: not known. This record belongs to a study of CD8 T cells in ankylosing spondylitis. General study points: Disease-linked clones reportedly concentrated significantly in matched ankylosing spondylitis synovial fluid. Apparently characteristic of ankylosing spondylitis blood was a TCR beta motif (roughly eight highly homologous variants).

Each CDR3 protein gets one entry after TCRdb re-called the 5' RACE reads with MiXCR. The table has 700,000 to 1,000,000 distinct CDR3 sequences, approximately 12% seen once. The germline V gene encodes CDR1 MNHEY and CDR2 SVGAGI. Trimming shortened V by 0 bases and J by 5 bases, and 8 bases separated the two germline ends. CDR3 length equals 14 residues. This clonotype originated in a male donor with ankylosing spondylitis. This chain links TRBV6-5 with TRBJ1-5, with no clear D. Sample: blood, either unsorted or a sorted T cell fraction (not recorded which). The CDR3 loop is CASSYSPGYQPQHF. CDR3 coding DNA: TGTGCCAGCAGTTACTCCCCGGGGTATCAGCCCCAGCATTTT.